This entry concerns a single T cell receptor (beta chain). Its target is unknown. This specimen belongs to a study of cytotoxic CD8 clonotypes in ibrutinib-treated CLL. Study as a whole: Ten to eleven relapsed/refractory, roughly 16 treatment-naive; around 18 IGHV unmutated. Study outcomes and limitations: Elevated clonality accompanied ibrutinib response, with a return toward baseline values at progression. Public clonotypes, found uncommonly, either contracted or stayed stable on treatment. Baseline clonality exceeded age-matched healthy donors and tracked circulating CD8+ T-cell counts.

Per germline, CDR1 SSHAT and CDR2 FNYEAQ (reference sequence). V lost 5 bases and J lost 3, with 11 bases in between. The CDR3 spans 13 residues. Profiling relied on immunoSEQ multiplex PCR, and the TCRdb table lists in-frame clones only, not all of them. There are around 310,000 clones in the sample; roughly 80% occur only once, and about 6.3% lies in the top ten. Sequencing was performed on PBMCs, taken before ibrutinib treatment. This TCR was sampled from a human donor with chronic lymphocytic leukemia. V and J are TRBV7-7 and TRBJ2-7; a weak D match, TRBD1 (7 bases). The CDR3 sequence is CASSRQGGYEQYF. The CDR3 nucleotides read TGTGCCAGCAGCCGACAGGGAGGCTACGAGCAGTACTTC. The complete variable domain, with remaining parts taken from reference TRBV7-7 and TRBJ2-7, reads GAGVSQSPRYKVTKRGQDVTLRCDPISSHATLYWYQQALGQGPEFLTYFNYEAQPDKSGLPSDRFSAERPEGSISTLTIQRTEQRDSAMYRCASSRQGGYEQYFGPGTRLTVT.